This T cell receptor beta chain was obtained from a study of OX40 agonist ivuxolimab in advanced cancers. Germline assignment: CDR1 SGHAT and CDR2 FQNNGV. The V end lost 1 base, the J end lost 7 bases, and 8 bases lay between the germline ends. This CDR3 has 13 residues. The method was immunoSEQ multiplex PCR; TCRdb's version includes in-frame clones alone and lacks a portion of them. The data hold roughly 90,000 clones, with roughly 94% observed a single time. Sequences were derived from CD4+ or CD8+ T cells sorted from blood, sampled in a trial of the OX40 agonist ivuxolimab. The gene calls are TRBV11-2 and TRBJ2-1; D may be TRBD2 (6 bases). This sequence originates from an adult with an advanced solid tumor such as melanoma, head and neck, liver or kidney cancer. The CDR3 DNA is TGTGCCAGCAGCTTAGGTGGGGGGAATGAGCAGTTCTTC. It specifies CASSLGGGNEQFF.